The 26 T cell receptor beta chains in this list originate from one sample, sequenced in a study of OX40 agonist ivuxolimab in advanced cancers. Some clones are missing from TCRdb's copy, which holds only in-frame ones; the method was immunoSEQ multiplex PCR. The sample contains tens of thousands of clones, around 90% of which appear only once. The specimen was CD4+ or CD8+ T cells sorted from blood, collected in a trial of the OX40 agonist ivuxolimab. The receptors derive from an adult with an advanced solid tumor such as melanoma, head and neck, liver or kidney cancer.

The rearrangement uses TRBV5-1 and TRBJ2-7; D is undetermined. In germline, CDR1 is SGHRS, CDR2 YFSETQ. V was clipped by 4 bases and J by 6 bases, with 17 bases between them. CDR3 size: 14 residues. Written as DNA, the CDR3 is TGCGCCAGCAGCCTGACGGCGGAGTCAGGCGAGCAGTACTTC. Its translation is CASSLTAESGEQYF. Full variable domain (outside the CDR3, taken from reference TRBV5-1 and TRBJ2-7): KAGVTQTPRYLIKTRGQQVTLSCSPISGHRSVSWYQQTPGQGLQFLFEYFSETQRNKGNFPGRFSGRQFSNSRSEMNVSTLELGDSALYLCASSLTAESGEQYFGPGTRLTVT.

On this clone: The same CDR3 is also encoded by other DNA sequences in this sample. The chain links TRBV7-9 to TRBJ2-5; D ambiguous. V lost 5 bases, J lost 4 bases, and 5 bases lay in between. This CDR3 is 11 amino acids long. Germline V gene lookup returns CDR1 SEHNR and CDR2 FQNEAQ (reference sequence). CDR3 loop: CASSPRETQYF. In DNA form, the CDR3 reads TGTGCCAGCAGCCCAAGAGAGACCCAGTACTTC. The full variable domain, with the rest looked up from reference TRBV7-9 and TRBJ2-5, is DTGVSQNPRHKITKRGQNVTFRCDPISEHNRLYWYRQTLGQGPEFLTYFQNEAQLEKSRLLSDRFSAERPKGSFSTLEIQRTEQGDSAMYLCASSPRETQYFGPGTRLLVL.

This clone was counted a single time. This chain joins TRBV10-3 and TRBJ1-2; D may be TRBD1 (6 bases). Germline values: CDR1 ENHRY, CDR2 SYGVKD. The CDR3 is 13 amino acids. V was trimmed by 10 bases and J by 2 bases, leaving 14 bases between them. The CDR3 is CATQTGLNYGYTF. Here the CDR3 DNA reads TGTGCCACTCAGACAGGACTGAACTATGGCTACACCTTC.

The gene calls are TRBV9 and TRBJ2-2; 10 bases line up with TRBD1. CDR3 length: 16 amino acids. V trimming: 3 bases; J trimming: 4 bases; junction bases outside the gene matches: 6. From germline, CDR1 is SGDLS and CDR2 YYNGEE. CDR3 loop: CASSDRDRGVTGELFF. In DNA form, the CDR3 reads TGTGCCAGCAGCGACCGGGACAGGGGAGTCACCGGGGAGCTGTTTTTT.

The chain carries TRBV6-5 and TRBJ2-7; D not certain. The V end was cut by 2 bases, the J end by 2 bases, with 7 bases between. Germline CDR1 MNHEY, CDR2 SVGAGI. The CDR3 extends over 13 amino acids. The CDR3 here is CASSYSPAYEQYF. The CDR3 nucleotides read TGTGCCAGCAGTTACAGTCCGGCCTACGAGCAGTACTTC.

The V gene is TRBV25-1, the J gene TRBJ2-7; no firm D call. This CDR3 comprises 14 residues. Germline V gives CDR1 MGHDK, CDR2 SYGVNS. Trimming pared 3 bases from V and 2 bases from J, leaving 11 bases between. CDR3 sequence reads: CASSDPGRAYEQYF. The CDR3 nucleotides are TGTGCCAGCAGTGACCCTGGACGGGCCTACGAGCAGTACTTC.

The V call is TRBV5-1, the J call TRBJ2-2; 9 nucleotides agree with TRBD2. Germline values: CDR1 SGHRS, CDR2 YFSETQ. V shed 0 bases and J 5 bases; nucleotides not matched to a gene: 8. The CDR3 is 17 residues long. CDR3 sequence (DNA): TGCGCCAGCAGCTTGGACGTCGCTAGCGGGAAGACCGGGGAGCTGTTTTTT. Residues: CASSLDVASGKTGELFF.

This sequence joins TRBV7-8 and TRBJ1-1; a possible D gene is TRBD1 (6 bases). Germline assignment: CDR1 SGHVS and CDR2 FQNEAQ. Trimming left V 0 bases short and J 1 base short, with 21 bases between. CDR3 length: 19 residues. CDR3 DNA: TGTGCCAGCAGCTTAGCCCTTCCTCTATCGACAGGAGAGAACACTGAAGCTTTCTTT. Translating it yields CASSLALPLSTGENTEAFF.

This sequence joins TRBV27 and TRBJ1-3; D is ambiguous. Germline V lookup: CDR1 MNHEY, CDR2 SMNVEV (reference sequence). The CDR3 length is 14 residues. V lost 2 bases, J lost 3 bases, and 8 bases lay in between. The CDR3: CASSLRAVGNTIYF. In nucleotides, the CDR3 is TGTGCCAGCAGTTTAAGGGCAGTTGGAAACACCATATATTTT.

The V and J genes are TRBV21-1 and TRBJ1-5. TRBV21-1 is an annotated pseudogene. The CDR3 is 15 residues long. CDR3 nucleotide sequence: TGTGCCAGCAGCAAAGGGCAGAGGAGCAATCAGCCCCAGCATTTT. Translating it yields CASSKGQRSNQPQHF.

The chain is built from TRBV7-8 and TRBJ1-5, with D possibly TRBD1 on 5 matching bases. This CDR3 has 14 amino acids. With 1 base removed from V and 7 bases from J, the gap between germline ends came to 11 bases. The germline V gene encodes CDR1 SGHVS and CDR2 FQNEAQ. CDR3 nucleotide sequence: TGTGCCAGCAGCTTAGGTGCAGGGCGCCAGCCCCAGCATTTT. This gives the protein CASSLGAGRQPQHF.

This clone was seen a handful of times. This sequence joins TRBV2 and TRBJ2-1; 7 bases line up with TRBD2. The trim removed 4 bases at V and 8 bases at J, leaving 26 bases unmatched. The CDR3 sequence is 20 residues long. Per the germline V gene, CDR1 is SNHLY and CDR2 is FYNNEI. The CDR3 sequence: CASSGGEGLSRFIVVDEQFF. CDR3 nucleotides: TGTGCCAGCAGTGGAGGCGAGGGACTATCTAGGTTTATCGTAGTCGATGAGCAGTTCTTC.

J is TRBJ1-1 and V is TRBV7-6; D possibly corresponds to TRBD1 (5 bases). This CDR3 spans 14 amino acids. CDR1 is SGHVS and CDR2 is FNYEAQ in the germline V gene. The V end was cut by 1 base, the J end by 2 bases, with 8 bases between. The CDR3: CASSLGQINTEAFF. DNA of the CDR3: TGTGCCAGCAGCTTAGGACAGATTAACACTGAAGCTTTCTTT.

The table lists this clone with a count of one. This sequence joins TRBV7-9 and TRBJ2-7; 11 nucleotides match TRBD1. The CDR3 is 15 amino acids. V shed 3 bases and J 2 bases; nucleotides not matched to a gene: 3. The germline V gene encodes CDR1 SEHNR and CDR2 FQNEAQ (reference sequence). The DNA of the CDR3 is TGTGCCAGCAGCTTTCAGGGACAGGGGGCCTACGAGCAGTACTTC. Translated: CASSFQGQGAYEQYF.

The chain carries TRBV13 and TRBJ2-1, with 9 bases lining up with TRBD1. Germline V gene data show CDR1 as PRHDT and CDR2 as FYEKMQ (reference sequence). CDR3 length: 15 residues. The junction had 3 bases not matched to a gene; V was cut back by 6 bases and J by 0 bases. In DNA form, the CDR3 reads TGTGCCAGCAGAGGACAGGGGAGCTCCTACAATGAGCAGTTCTTC. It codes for CASRGQGSSYNEQFF.

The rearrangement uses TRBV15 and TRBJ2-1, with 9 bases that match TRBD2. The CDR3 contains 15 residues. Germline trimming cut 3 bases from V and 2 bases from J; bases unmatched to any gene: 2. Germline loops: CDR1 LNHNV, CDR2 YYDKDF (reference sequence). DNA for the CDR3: TGTGCCACCAGCAGGGAGCGGGAGGCCTACAATGAGCAGTTCTTC. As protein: CATSREREAYNEQFF.

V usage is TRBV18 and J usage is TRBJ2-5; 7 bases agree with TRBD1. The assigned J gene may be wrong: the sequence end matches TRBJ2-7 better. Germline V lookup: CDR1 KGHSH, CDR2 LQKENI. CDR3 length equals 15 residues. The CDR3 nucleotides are TGTGCCAGCTCACTCCCCGGGACAGTCCCCTACGAGCAGTACTTC. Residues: CASSLPGTVPYEQYF.

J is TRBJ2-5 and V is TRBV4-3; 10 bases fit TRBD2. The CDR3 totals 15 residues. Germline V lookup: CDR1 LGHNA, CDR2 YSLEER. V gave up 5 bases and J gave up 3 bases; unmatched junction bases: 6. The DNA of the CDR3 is TGCGCCAGCAGCTACGGAGCGGGAGGGGAAGAGACCCAGTACTTC. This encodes CASSYGAGGEETQYF.

The CDR3 loop is CASSLETGGADGELFF. Written as DNA, the CDR3 is TGTGCCAGCAGCTTGGAGACAGGGGGCGCGGACGGGGAGCTGTTTTTT. The chain recombines TRBV5-4 with TRBJ2-2, with 10 bases lining up with TRBD1. The CDR3 has 16 residues. Germline CDR1 SGHNT, CDR2 YYREEE (reference sequence). The V gene end was trimmed by 0 bases and the J gene end by 7 bases; junction bases not matched to a gene: 6.

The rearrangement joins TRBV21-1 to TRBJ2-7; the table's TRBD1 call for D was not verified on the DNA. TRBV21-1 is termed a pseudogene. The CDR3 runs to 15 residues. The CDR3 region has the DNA TGTGCCAGCATCAAGGACAGGATGGGGGACTACGAGCAGTACTTC. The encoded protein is CASIKDRMGDYEQYF.

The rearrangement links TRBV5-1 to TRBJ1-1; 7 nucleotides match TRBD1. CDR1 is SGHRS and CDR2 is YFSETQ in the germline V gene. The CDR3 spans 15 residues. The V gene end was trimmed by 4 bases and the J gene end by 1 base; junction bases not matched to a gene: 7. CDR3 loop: CASSTKQGTNTEAFF. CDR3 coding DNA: TGCGCCAGCAGCACCAAACAGGGGACGAACACTGAAGCTTTCTTT.

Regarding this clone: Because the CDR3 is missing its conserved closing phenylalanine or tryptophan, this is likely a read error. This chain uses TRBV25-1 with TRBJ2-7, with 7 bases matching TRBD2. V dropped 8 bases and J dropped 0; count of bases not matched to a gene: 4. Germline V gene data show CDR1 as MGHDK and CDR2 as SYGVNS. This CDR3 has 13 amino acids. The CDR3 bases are TGTGCCAGCCTCGGCGGGAGCTCCTACGAGCAGTACCTC. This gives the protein CASLGGSSYEQYL.

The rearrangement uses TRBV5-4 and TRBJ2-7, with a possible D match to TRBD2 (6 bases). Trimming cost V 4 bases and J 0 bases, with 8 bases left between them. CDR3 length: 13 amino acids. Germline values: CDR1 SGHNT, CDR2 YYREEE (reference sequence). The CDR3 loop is CASSPGGSYEQYF. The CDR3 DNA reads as TGTGCCAGCAGCCCCGGGGGCTCCTACGAGCAGTACTTC.

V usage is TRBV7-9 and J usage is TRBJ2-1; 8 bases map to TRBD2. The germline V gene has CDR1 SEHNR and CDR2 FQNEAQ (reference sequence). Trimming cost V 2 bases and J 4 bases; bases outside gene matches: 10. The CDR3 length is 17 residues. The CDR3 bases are TGTGCCAGCAGCTTATTCTCAGCGGGAGTTAATTACAATGAGCAGTTCTTC. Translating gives CASSLFSAGVNYNEQFF.

The CDR3 region is CASTLGTEAFF. The CDR3 region has the DNA TGTGCCAGCACCCTGGGGACTGAAGCTTTCTTT. J is TRBJ1-1 and V is TRBV7-9; D remains unclear. The ends were cut back, 7 bases at V and 5 bases at J, with 8 bases in the middle. CDR1 SEHNR and CDR2 FQNEAQ come from the germline V gene (reference sequence). The CDR3 extends over 11 amino acids.

CDR3 residues: CASSRWTTDYGYTF. Written as DNA, the CDR3 is TGTGCCAGTAGTCGTTGGACTACAGACTATGGCTACACCTTC. The chain joins TRBV19 to TRBJ1-2; D gene uncertain. CDR1 is LNHDA, CDR2 SQIVND, per germline (reference sequence). The germline V and J ends were trimmed by 5 bases and 3 bases, with 13 bases remaining between them. The CDR3 spans 14 residues.